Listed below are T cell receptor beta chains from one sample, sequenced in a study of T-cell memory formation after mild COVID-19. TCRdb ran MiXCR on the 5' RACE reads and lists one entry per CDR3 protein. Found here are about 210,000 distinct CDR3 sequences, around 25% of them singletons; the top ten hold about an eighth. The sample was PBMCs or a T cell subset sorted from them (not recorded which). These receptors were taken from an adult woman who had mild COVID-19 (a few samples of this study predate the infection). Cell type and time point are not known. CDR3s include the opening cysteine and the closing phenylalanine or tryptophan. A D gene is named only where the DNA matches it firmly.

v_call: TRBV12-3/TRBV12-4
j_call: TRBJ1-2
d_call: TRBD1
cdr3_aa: CASRHLLRDRGYGYTF

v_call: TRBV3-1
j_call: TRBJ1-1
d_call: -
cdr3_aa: CASSPLGPNTEAFF

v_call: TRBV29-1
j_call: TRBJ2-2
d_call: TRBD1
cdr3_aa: CSVVQGDSNTGELFF

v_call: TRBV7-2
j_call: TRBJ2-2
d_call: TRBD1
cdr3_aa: CASSPRDSRGITNTGELFF

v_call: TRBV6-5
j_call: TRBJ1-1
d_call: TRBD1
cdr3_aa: CASSLDRATEAFF

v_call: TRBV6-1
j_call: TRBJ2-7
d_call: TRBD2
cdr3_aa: CASSEVAGGYEQYF

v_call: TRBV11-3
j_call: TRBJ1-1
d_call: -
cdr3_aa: CASSLTTVTEAFF

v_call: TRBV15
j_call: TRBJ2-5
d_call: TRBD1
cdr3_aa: CATSSFTPGQGFETQYF

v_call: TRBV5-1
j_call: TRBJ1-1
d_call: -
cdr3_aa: CASSFRDLNTEAFF

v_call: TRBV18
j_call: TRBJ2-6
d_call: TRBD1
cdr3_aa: CASSPQTTGSGANVLTF

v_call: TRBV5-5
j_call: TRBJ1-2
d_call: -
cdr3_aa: CASSLFSGQTYGYTF

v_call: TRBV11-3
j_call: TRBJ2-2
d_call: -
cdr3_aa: CASSLRGGDTGELFF

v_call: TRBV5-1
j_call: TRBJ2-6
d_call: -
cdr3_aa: CASSLSGRSGANVLTF

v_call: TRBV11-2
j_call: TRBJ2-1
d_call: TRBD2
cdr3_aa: CASSPLAGSPREQFF

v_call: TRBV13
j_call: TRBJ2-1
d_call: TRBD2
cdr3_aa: CASSLVHYGLAGGNEQFF

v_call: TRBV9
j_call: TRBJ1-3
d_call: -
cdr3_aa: CASSESSGNTIYF

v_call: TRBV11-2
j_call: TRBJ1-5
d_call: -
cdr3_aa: CASSTHSNQPQHF

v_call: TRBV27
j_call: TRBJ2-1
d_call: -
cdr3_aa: CASSFSQGINNEQFF

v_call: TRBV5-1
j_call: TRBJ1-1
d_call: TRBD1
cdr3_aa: CASSPNTGTGTTEAFF

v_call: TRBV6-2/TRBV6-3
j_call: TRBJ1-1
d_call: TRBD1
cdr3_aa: CASSYVRRSGQAKAAEAFF

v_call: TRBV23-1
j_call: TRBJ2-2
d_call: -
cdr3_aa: CASSPRDLLTGELFF

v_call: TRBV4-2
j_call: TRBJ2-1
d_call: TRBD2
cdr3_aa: CASSQDPAGGGNEQFF

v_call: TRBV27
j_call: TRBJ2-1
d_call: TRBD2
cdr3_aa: CASRGLAGTNEQFF

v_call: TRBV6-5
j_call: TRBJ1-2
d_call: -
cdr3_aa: CASSNRVDYGYTF

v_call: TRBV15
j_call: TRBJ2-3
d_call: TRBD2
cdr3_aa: CATSREYKREGTDTQYF

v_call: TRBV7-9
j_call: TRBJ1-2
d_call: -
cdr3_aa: CASSLEGVARYGYTF

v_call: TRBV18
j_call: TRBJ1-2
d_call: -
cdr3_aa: CASSPPASSGGYGYTF